This T cell receptor (beta chain) derives from a study of blood T cell repertoires in COVID-19. Overall study: Samples taken during acute and convalescent COVID-19 were collected in the United States, Italy and Spain. Sources were T cells, B-cell-depleted T cells, or PBMCs; the material itself was cDNA or gDNA.

Looked up from germline, CDR1 is LNHDA and CDR2 is SQIVND (reference sequence). This CDR3 is 16 amino acids long. V shed 4 bases, J shed 0 bases, and the junction held 5 bases outside the gene matches. The data were produced by immunoSEQ multiplex PCR, yet TCRdb's version contains in-frame clones alone and is incomplete. Seen here are 30,000 to 40,000 clones, 85% to 95% observed once, and the top ten hold around 5.2%. This chain joins TRBV19 and TRBJ2-4; 8 nucleotides match TRBD1. The origin of this receptor is a human donor in a cohort sampled during active COVID-19. The sequenced sample consisted of peripheral blood. In DNA form, the CDR3 reads TGTGCCAGTAGTAACCTTACAGGGGGAGCCAAAAACATTCAGTACTTC. This sequence encodes CASSNLTGGAKNIQYF. Together with reference TRBV19 and TRBJ2-4, the CDR3 gives the full variable domain: DGGITQSPKYLFRKEGQNVTLSCEQNLNHDAMYWYRQDPGQGLRLIYYSQIVNDFQKGDIAEGYSVSREKKESFPLTVTSAQKNPTAFYLCASSNLTGGAKNIQYFGAGTRLSVL.